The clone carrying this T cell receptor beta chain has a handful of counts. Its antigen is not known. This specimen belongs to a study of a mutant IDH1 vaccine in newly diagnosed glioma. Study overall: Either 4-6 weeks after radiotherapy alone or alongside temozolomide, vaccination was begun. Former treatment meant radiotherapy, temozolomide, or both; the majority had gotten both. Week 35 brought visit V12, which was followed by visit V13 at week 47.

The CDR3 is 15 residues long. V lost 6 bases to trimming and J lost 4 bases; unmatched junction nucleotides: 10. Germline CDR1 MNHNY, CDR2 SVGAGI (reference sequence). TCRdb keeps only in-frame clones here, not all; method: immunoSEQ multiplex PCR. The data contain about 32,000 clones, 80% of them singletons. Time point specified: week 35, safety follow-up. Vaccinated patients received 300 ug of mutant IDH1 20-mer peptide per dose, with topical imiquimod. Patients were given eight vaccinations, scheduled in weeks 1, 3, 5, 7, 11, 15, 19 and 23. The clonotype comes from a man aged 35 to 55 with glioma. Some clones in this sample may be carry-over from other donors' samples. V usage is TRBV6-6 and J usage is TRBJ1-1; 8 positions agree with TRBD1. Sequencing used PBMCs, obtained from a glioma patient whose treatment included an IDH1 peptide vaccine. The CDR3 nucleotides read TGTGCCAGCAGCCGACCGACAGGGGTGATCACTGAAGCTTTCTTT. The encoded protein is CASSRPTGVITEAFF.